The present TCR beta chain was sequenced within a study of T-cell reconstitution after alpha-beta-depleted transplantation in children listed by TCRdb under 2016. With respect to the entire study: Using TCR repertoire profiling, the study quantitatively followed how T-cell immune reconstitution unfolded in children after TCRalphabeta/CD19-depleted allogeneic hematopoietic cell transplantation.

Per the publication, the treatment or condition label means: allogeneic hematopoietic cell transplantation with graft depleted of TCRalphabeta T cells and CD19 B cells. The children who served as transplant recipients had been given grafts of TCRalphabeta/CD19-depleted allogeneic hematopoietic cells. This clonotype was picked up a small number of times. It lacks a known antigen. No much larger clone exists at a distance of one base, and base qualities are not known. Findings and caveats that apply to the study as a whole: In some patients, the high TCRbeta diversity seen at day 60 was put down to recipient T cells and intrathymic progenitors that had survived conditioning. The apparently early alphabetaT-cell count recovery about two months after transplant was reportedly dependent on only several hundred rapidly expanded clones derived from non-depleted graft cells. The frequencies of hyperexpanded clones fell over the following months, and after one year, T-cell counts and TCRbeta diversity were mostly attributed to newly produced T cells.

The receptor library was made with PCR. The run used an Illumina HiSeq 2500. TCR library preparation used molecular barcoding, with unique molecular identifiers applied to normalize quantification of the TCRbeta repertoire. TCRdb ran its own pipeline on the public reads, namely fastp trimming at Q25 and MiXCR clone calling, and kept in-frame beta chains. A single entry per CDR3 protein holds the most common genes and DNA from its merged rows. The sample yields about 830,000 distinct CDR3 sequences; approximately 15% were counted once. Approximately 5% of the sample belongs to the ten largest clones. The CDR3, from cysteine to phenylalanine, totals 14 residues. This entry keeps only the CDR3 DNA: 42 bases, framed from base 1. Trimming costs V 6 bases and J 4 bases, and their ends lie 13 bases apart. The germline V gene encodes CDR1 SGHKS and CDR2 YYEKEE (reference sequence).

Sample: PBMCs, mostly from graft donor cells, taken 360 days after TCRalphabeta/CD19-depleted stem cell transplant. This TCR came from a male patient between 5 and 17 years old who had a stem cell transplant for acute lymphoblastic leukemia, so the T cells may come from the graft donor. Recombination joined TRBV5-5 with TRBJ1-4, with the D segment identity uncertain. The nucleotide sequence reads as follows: TGTGCCAGCACCCTCGGACCGGATAATGAAAAACTGTTTTTT. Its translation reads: CASTLGPDNEKLFF.